Included here is one T cell receptor beta chain sequence, with context. This clonotype showed up many times. Its antigen remains undetermined. Within one base of it there is no much larger clone, and no base qualities were kept. The sample originates from a study of T cells in Graves' hyperthyroidism and ophthalmopathy (dated by TCRdb to the late 2010s). Regarding the study in general: Peripheral blood samples were taken at initial diagnosis, before any treatment was given. To identify distinguishing TCR V-J signatures, a discovery cohort of some 99 patients was used, comprising 43 with Graves' ophthalmopathy and some 60 with stable Graves' hyperthyroidism. An independent validation cohort of under 20 hyperthyroidism patients and 17 patients who later progressed to ophthalmopathy tested prospective prediction of ophthalmopathy. For training and testing, the 100 or so patients in the discovery cohort were randomly divided in a 7:3 ratio. Thyroid tissue and blood T-cell repertoires from six Graves' hyperthyroidism patients were also compared in the study. Following sampling, methimazole starting at 30 mg daily was given to hyperthyroidism patients, and high-dose intravenous methylprednisolone was given to ophthalmopathy patients. The paper reports TCR Vbeta CDR3 sequencing of about 140 peripheral blood samples: around 45 ophthalmopathy, under 80 hyperthyroidism and approximately 17 progressor patients.

Stable Graves' hyperthyroidism was defined as the absence of progression to ophthalmopathy over 18 months of follow-up. Hyperthyroidism patients were newly diagnosed, had a disease duration of under 2 months, and were aged 18 to 65 years. Patients with uncontrolled infections, other autoimmune diseases, pregnancy or lactation were excluded. Diagnoses were based on clinical symptoms, serum thyroxine and TRAb, thyroid ultrasound and orbital computed tomography. PBMCs were separated from about 10 ml of fresh peripheral blood using Ficoll-Paque density gradient centrifugation. Total RNA was extracted using Trizol reagent, and RNA quality was assessed on an Agilent 2100 Bioanalyzer. The TCR beta CDR3 regions were amplified from the RNA transcripts. The TCR CDR3 was subjected to a first round of RT-PCR using the HTBI primer set and the Qiagen OneStep RT-PCR kit. The libraries were constructed in a second round of multiplex PCR and then size-selected and purified. The libraries were sequenced on an Illumina HiSeq2000 using paired-end 100 bp reads. On the authors' methods: Raw data were processed with SOAPnuke, discarding reads with adapters, uncalled bases, mean Phred below 15, or no exact constant-primer or identifier match. COPE v1.2.5 was used to merge the high-quality paired reads, and each unique nucleotide sequence was defined as a clonotype. Clonotypes were aligned to IMGT TRBV, TRBD and TRBJ reference segments using MiTCR v1.1. The analysis was restricted to V-J combinations with a frequency above 0.0001, which together covered just over 98% of the repertoires. The TCS score was defined as the ratio of F50 (clonal expansion) to E x V (chaos), calculated using BLOSUM62-based TCRdist between CDR3 peptides within each V-J. Welch's t-statistics and random forest reduced 450 to 600 V-J features to fewer than 15, which were used in a naive Bayes classifier (R e1071). TCRdb itself trimmed the public reads at Q25 with fastp, ran MiXCR and retained productive beta chains. Merged by CDR3 protein, the rows form single entries marked with the most common genes and DNA. These V and J calls originate from TCRdb's pipeline instead of the authors' own analysis. This sample has about 360,000 distinct CDR3 sequences in its table, and around 13% of those were observed once. The top ten clonotypes cover 9.2% of the sample.

V trim: 3 bases; J trim: 3 bases; unmatched bases: 1. The CDR3 numbers 15 residues from cysteine through phenylalanine. Of the read, only the CDR3 DNA is kept; its 45 bases are in frame from base 1. Looking up the germline V gene (reference sequence) yields CDR1 MNHEY and CDR2 SMNVEV. General study outcomes and caveats: No statistical method was used to fix the sample size in advance, and group allocation was not hidden from the investigators. In validation, the model predicted progression to ophthalmopathy with 65% to 71% sensitivity and 72% to 85% specificity, a median of approximately 6.5 months before onset. Most expanded thyroid clonotypes (frequency above 0.001) were also detected in blood, suggesting blood repertoires may reflect thyroid immune responses. Ophthalmopathy was separated from stable hyperthyroidism by a 13 V-J signature model, with about 88% sensitivity and about 81% specificity obtained in cross-validation and 80%/75% obtained in testing.

The chain is encoded by TRBV27 joined to TRBJ1-3, with TRBD1 matching 11 junction bases. This receptor was obtained from a woman aged 18-30 years with Graves' hyperthyroidism. The sequencing sample was made of blood. The DNA sequence reads TGTGCCAGCAGTTTGGGGACAGGGGGTGGAAACACCATATATTTT. Translated, this gives CASSLGTGGGNTIYF.